The clone carrying this TCR beta chain was seen more than once but under ten times. Molecular barcoding with unique molecular identifiers was used for the TCRbeta library. MiXCR, applied by TCRdb to the PCR reads, yields one record per CDR3 protein. The repertoire has around 480,000 distinct CDR3 sequences, roughly 33% of them found once; the top ten carry around 2.5%. This sample stems from a study of T-cell reconstitution after alpha-beta-depleted transplantation in children. Per germline, CDR1 MNHEY and CDR2 SVGAGI. The V end was cut by 3 bases, the J end by 6 bases, with 15 bases between. This CDR3 is built from 14 residues.

This sequence originates from a human donor who donated a stem cell graft to a child with aplastic anemia. The chain employs TRBV6-5 and TRBJ2-7; D perhaps matches TRBD1 (6 bases). The sequences come from PBMCs from the stem cell graft donor, collected from the stem cell graft. CDR3 coding DNA: TGTGCCAGCAGTTATGAGGGGGTTCGTCGCGAGCAGTACTTC. This encodes CASSYEGVRREQYF.